These 30 T cell receptor beta chains originate from one sample sequenced in a study of blood T cell repertoires in COVID-19. Sequenced by immunoSEQ multiplex PCR; TCRdb stores in-frame clones only, minus some. The table records about 43,000 clones, roughly 89% of them present only once. The specimen was peripheral blood. The receptors derive from a man in his sixties with active COVID-19.

This clone occurred once. The chain combines TRBV25-1 with TRBJ1-1; 8 bases agree with TRBD1. Germline CDR1 MGHDK, CDR2 SYGVNS. The CDR3 is made up of 15 amino acids. The junction had 6 bases not matched to a gene; V was cut back by 3 bases and J by 3 bases. The chain's CDR3 is CASSDRGRRDTEAFF. The CDR3 DNA reads as TGTGCCAGCAGTGACAGGGGGCGGAGGGACACTGAAGCTTTCTTT.

V and J are TRBV5-6 and TRBJ2-6; D may be TRBD2 (5 bases). Trimming shortened V by 6 bases and J by 0 bases, and 22 bases separated the two germline ends. The CDR3 consists of 19 residues. Looked up from germline, CDR1 is SGHDT and CDR2 is YYEEEE. The CDR3 here is CASNTIVEGALSGANVLTF. The CDR3 nucleotides read TGTGCCAGCAACACTATCGTTGAGGGAGCCCTCTCTGGGGCCAACGTCCTGACTTTC.

This chain links TRBV11-3 with TRBJ2-1; 12 positions match TRBD2. CDR1 and CDR2 from the germline V gene are SGHNT and YENEEA. V shed 4 bases and J 9 bases; nucleotides not matched to a gene: 7. CDR3 length equals 15 residues. CDR3 amino acids: CASSSGLAGSGEQFF. In nucleotides, the CDR3 is TGTGCCAGCAGCTCTGGACTAGCGGGATCCGGTGAGCAGTTCTTC.

The rearrangement links TRBV5-1 to TRBJ1-1; 9 bases line up with TRBD1. V was clipped by 3 bases and J by 5 bases; unmatched bases: 2. Germline assignment: CDR1 SGHRS and CDR2 YFSETQ. The CDR3 spans 13 residues. CDR3 sequence reads: CASSWTGVTEAFF. DNA for the CDR3: TGCGCCAGCAGCTGGACAGGGGTGACTGAAGCTTTCTTT.

The chain is built from TRBV7-9 and TRBJ1-5; no clear D gene. V was trimmed by 5 bases and J by 0 bases, leaving 14 bases between them. Germline CDR1 SEHNR, CDR2 FQNEAQ (reference sequence). This CDR3 has 16 amino acids. CDR3 coding DNA: TGTGCCAGCAGCCCCCTAGCGGGGAATAGCAATCAGCCCCAGCATTTT. Translating gives CASSPLAGNSNQPQHF.

CDR3 amino acids: CASSKTGGRSTGELFF. CDR3 DNA: TGTGCCAGTAGTAAGACAGGGGGCCGGAGCACCGGGGAGCTGTTTTTT. The V and J genes are TRBV19 and TRBJ2-2; 10 bases are shared with TRBD1. The CDR3 consists of 16 residues. Germline values: CDR1 LNHDA, CDR2 SQIVND (reference sequence). The V and J ends lost 4 bases and 4 bases, in that order; junction bases with no gene match: 6. Full variable domain (remainder filled in from reference TRBV19 and TRBJ2-2): DGGITQSPKYLFRKEGQNVTLSCEQNLNHDAMYWYRQDPGQGLRLIYYSQIVNDFQKGDIAEGYSVSREKKESFPLTVTSAQKNPTAFYLCASSKTGGRSTGELFFGEGSRLTVL.

V and J are TRBV30 and TRBJ2-5, with D hard to call. The CDR3 is 14 amino acids. V lost 0 bases and J lost 2, with 10 bases in between. In germline, CDR1 is GTSNPN, CDR2 SVGIG (reference sequence). The CDR3: CAWSVAEPQETQYF. DNA for the CDR3: TGTGCCTGGAGTGTGGCGGAGCCTCAAGAGACCCAGTACTTC.

V is TRBV18 and J is TRBJ1-6; 11 bases are a match to TRBD1. Per germline, CDR1 KGHSH and CDR2 LQKENI. This CDR3 has 14 amino acids. V lost 4 bases to trimming and J lost 9 bases; unmatched junction nucleotides: 2. CDR3 nucleotide sequence: TGTGCCAGCTCACGCGGGACAGGGGGTTCACCCCTCCACTTT. It codes for CASSRGTGGSPLHF.

The rearrangement joins TRBV2 to TRBJ2-1, with no clear D. Between the trimmed V and J ends, which lost 7 bases and 5 bases, there was a span of 15 bases. The CDR3 is 14 amino acids. CDR1 SNHLY and CDR2 FYNNEI come from the germline V gene. The CDR3 DNA reads TGTGCCAGCACCAGGCCCGGATGGGACAATGAGCAGTTCTTC. This codes for CASTRPGWDNEQFF.

CDR3 bases: TGCAGCGTTGAAGGGGAGGGAACAAGGGCCTATGGCTACACCTTC. This sequence encodes CSVEGEGTRAYGYTF. The V gene is TRBV29-1, the J gene TRBJ1-2, with no clear D. Germline V gene lookup returns CDR1 SQVTM and CDR2 ANQGSEA. Deletions cut 1 base from V and 4 bases from J, with 16 bases between. This CDR3 contains 15 residues. The variable domain in full, with the rest retrieved from reference TRBV29-1 and TRBJ1-2, is SAVISQKPSRDICQRGTSLTIQCQVDSQVTMMFWYRQQPGQSLTLIATANQGSEATYESGFVIDKFPISRPNLTFSTLTVSNMSPEDSSIYLCSVEGEGTRAYGYTFGSGTRLTVV.

The gene calls are TRBV27 and TRBJ2-7; 7 bases map to TRBD2. The germline gives CDR1 MNHEY, CDR2 SMNVEV (reference sequence). The CDR3 contains 14 residues. Unmatched junction bases numbered 4, after V lost 5 bases and J lost 0 bases. CDR3 protein: CASSLGGSSYEQYF. CDR3 nucleotides: TGTGCCAGCAGTCTGGGAGGGAGCTCCTACGAGCAGTACTTC.

This rearrangement joins TRBV2 to TRBJ1-2; 10 nucleotides agree with TRBD1. Germline CDR1 SNHLY, CDR2 FYNNEI. The CDR3 runs 16 residues. J gave up 9 bases and V 6 bases, and 16 bases lay outside the gene matches. As DNA, the CDR3 is TGTGCCAGCAGCCTGACCTCCGGGACAGGGGCAGTTAGCTACACCTTC. Translation gives CASSLTSGTGAVSYTF. Combining the CDR3 with reference TRBV2 and TRBJ1-2 gives the whole variable domain EPEVTQTPSHQVTQMGQEVILRCVPISNHLYFYWYRQILGQKVEFLVSFYNNEISEKSEIFDDQFSVERPDGSNFTLKIRSTKLEDSAMYFCASSLTSGTGAVSYTFGSGTRLTVV.

This chain joins TRBV5-1 and TRBJ2-1; D perhaps matches TRBD1 (6 bases). The V gene lost 3 bases and the J gene lost 8 bases, with 15 bases spanning the gap. This CDR3 comprises 14 residues. Germline V gene data show CDR1 as SGHRS and CDR2 as YFSETQ. The CDR3 region has the DNA TGCGCCAGCAGCTCCCCCTCAGGGGTAGATGAGCAGTTCTTC. Its translation is CASSSPSGVDEQFF.

V and J are TRBV11-3 and TRBJ2-2, with D uncertain. Looked up from germline, CDR1 is SGHNT and CDR2 is YENEEA. The length of the CDR3 is 12 residues. The V end lost 3 bases, the J end lost 8 bases, and 7 bases lay between the germline ends. The CDR3 sequence: CASSFRVGELFF. The CDR3 DNA follows: TGTGCCAGCAGCTTCCGAGTAGGGGAGCTGTTTTTT.

The chain employs TRBV6-5 and TRBJ2-7; a possible D gene is TRBD2 (7 bases). The CDR3 is 13 amino acids. Deletions cut 5 bases from V and 5 bases from J, with 13 bases between. The germline V gene encodes CDR1 MNHEY and CDR2 SVGAGI. The CDR3 DNA reads as TGTGCCAGCAGTCCACCGGGGGGCAACGAGCAGTACTTC. Amino acids: CASSPPGGNEQYF.

The genes are TRBV5-1 and TRBJ2-7, with TRBD2 matching over 11 bases. V lost 0 bases to trimming and J lost 0 bases; unmatched junction nucleotides: 5. The germline gives CDR1 SGHRS, CDR2 YFSETQ. The CDR3 consists of 17 residues. The CDR3 sequence is CASSLGLGLAGSYEQYF. CDR3 DNA sequence: TGCGCCAGCAGCTTGGGATTAGGACTAGCGGGCTCCTACGAGCAGTACTTC.

The chain links TRBV6-5 to TRBJ1-2; D uncertain. Germline CDR1 is MNHEY and CDR2 is SVGAGI. The CDR3 is made up of 12 amino acids. The ends were cut back, 7 bases at V and 5 bases at J, with 11 bases in the middle. The DNA for the CDR3 is TGTGCCAGCACCAAAGGAGGTTATGGCTACACCTTC. Translating it yields CASTKGGYGYTF.

This clone was observed a few times. The chain links TRBV14 to TRBJ2-6; 7 nucleotides agree with TRBD1. The CDR3 consists of 16 residues. V gave up 2 bases and J gave up 2 bases; unmatched junction bases: 3. Per the germline V gene, CDR1 is SGHDN and CDR2 is FVKESK. This CDR3 is CASSQPGTAGANVLTF. Here the CDR3 DNA reads TGTGCCAGCAGCCAACCTGGGACAGCTGGGGCCAACGTCCTGACTTTC.

The V call is TRBV7-9, the J call TRBJ2-3; TRBD2 matches 9 bases. This CDR3 spans 17 amino acids. Looked up from germline, CDR1 is SEHNR and CDR2 is FQNEAQ (reference sequence). V was pared by 4 bases and J by 5 bases, with 13 bases of the junction left unmatched. This CDR3 reads CASSSLLIAGVGDTQYF. The DNA for the CDR3 is TGTGCCAGCAGCTCCCTACTTATAGCGGGAGTGGGAGATACGCAGTATTTT.

V and J are TRBV11-2 and TRBJ2-3; 7 bases match TRBD2. V lost 0 bases to trimming and J lost 6 bases; unmatched junction nucleotides: 3. The CDR3 length is 14 residues. Germline V gene data show CDR1 as SGHAT and CDR2 as FQNNGV. This chain's CDR3 is CASSLDSGRDTQYF. CDR3 DNA: TGTGCCAGCAGCTTAGATTCCGGGAGGGATACGCAGTATTTT.

The V and J genes are TRBV7-2 and TRBJ2-1; TRBD2 matches at 8 bases. V shed 3 bases, J shed 6 bases, and the junction held 4 bases outside the gene matches. CDR1 and CDR2 from the germline V gene are SGHTA and FQGNSA. This CDR3 has 14 amino acids. This CDR3 is CASSLTSVRNEQFF. The CDR3 nucleotides read TGTGCCAGCAGCTTGACTAGCGTTCGCAATGAGCAGTTCTTC.

This clone showed up just once. The genes are TRBV3-1 (or the pseudogene TRBV3-2) and TRBJ2-1; D might be TRBD2 (5 bases). CDR3 length: 17 amino acids. Germline V gene data show CDR1 as LGHDT and CDR2 as YNNKEL (reference sequence). Trimming left V 4 bases short and J 0 bases short, with 16 bases between. The CDR3 DNA is TGTGCCAGCAGCCCCGGGTCTAGCAGCCACTCCTACAATGAGCAGTTCTTC. It yields the protein CASSPGSSSHSYNEQFF.

The rearrangement uses TRBV11-2 and TRBJ2-1; a weak D match, TRBD2 (6 bases). This CDR3 has 15 residues. Germline V CDR1 and CDR2: SGHAT, FQNNGV. V was shortened by 1 base and J by 8 bases, with 15 bases between the two germline ends. DNA of the CDR3: TGTGCCAGCAGCTTAGCCCCACGGGGCGGGGATGAGCAGTTCTTC. Translating it yields CASSLAPRGGDEQFF.

The genes are TRBV7-2 and TRBJ1-1; D is undetermined. Germline V gives CDR1 SGHTA, CDR2 FQGNSA. This CDR3 has 14 amino acids. Trimming removed 9 bases at V and 1 base at J, with 15 bases between. The chain's CDR3 is CASNTGSTNTEAFF. CDR3 nucleotide sequence: TGTGCCAGTAACACCGGGAGCACGAACACTGAAGCTTTCTTT.

This rearrangement joins TRBV21-1 to TRBJ2-1; TRBD2 reflects the table's D call only, with no check against the DNA. TRBV21-1 is a documented pseudogene. CDR3 length equals 20 residues. The CDR3 DNA follows: TGTGCCAGCAGCAAAGGCAGGGTGACTAGCGGCAATAGCTCCTACAATGAGCAGTTCTTC. It specifies CASSKGRVTSGNSSYNEQFF.

The chain couples TRBV30 to TRBJ2-7; 8 nucleotides align to TRBD1. Trimming cost V 3 bases and J 2 bases; bases outside gene matches: 6. Germline V gene lookup returns CDR1 GTSNPN and CDR2 SVGIG (reference sequence). The length of the CDR3 is 14 residues. CDR3 protein: CAWREGTGTYEQYF. The CDR3, as DNA: TGTGCCTGGAGGGAGGGGACAGGAACCTACGAGCAGTACTTC. Full variable domain (rest looked up from reference TRBV30 and TRBJ2-7): SQTIHQWPATLVQPVGSPLSLECTVEGTSNPNLYWYRQAAGRGLQLLFYSVGIGQISSEVPQNLSASRPQDRQFILSSKKLLLSDSGFYLCAWREGTGTYEQYFGPGTRLTVT.

The gene calls are TRBV7-8 and TRBJ2-2, with 11 nucleotides matching TRBD2. The CDR3 spans 14 residues. From germline, CDR1 is SGHVS and CDR2 FQNEAQ. J gave up 7 bases and V 6 bases, and 4 bases lay outside the gene matches. The CDR3 DNA is TGTGCCAGCAGGTCACTAGCGGGAGACGGGGAGCTGTTTTTT. Translation: CASRSLAGDGELFF.

The gene calls are TRBV28 and TRBJ2-2, with 8 positions matching TRBD2. V was pared by 4 bases and J by 4 bases, with 8 bases of the junction left unmatched. Per germline, CDR1 MDHEN and CDR2 SYDVKM. The CDR3 has 16 residues. CDR3 sequence reads: CASSSSLREVTGELFF. The CDR3, as DNA: TGTGCCAGCAGTTCCTCCCTGCGGGAGGTCACCGGGGAGCTGTTTTTT.

This sequence joins TRBV14 and TRBJ2-2; D call uncertain. The length of the CDR3 is 15 residues. Trimming stripped 3 bases from V and 0 bases from J, with 8 bases between. From germline, CDR1 is SGHDN and CDR2 FVKESK. The CDR3, as DNA: TGTGCCAGCAGCCAGTACAGTACGAACACCGGGGAGCTGTTTTTT. Its translation: CASSQYSTNTGELFF.

The V and J genes are TRBV7-3 and TRBJ2-3, with TRBD2 matching 9 bases. V lost 3 bases and J lost 1; bases outside the gene matches: 2. The length of the CDR3 is 15 residues. Per the germline V gene, CDR1 is SGHTA and CDR2 is FQGTGA. CDR3 bases: TGTGCCAGCAGCTTGACTAGCGGAGGCACAGATACGCAGTATTTT. This encodes CASSLTSGGTDTQYF. The entire variable domain, with the rest obtained from reference TRBV7-3 and TRBJ2-3, is as follows: GAGVSQTPSNKVTEKGKYVELRCDPISGHTALYWYRQSLGQGPEFLIYFQGTGAADDSGLPNDRFFAVRPEGSVSTLKIQRTERGDSAVYLCASSLTSGGTDTQYFGPGTRLTVL.